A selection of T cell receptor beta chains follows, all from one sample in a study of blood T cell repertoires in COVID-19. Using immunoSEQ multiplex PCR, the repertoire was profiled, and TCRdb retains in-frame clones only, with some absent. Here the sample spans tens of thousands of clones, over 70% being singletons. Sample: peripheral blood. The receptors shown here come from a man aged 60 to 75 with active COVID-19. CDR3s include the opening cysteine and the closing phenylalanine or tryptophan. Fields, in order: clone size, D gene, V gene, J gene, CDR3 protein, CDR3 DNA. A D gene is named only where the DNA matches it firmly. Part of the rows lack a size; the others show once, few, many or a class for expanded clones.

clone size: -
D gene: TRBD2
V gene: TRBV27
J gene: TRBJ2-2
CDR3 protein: CASSSIAGGFTGELFF
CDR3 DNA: TGTGCCAGCAGTTCAATAGCGGGAGGGTTCACCGGGGAGCTGTTTTTT

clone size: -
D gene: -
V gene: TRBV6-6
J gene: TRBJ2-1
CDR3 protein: CASGPPGLNEQFF
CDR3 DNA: TGTGCCAGCGGGCCACCGGGACTGAATGAGCAGTTCTTC

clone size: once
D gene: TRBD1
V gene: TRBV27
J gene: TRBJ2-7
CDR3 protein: CASSLAGGFHEQYF
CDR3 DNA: TGTGCCAGCAGTTTGGCAGGGGGCTTCCACGAGCAGTACTTC

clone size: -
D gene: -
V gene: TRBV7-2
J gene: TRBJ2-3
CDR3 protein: CASSLVGTDTQYF
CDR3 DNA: TGTGCCAGCAGTCTGGTAGGCACAGATACGCAGTATTTT

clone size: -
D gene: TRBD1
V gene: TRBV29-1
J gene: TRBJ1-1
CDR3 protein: CSVNTGTGALGGEAFF
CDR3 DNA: TGCAGCGTAAACACCGGGACAGGTGCTTTAGGGGGTGAAGCTTTCTTT

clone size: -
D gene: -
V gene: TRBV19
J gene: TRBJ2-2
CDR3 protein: CASSEGFGITGELFF
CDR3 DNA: TGTGCCAGTAGTGAGGGTTTTGGGATAACCGGGGAGCTGTTTTTT

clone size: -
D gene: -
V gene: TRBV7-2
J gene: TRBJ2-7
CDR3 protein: CASTLGLSYEQYF
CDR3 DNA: TGTGCCAGCACCTTGGGACTCTCCTACGAGCAGTACTTC

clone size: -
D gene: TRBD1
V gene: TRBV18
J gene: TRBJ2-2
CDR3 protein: CASSPTGEIGELFF
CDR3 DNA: TGTGCCAGCTCACCGACAGGGGAAATCGGGGAGCTGTTTTTT

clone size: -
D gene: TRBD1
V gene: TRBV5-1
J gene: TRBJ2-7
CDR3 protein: CASSTRQGASYEQYF
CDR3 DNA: TGCGCCAGCAGCACCCGACAGGGGGCGAGCTACGAGCAGTACTTC

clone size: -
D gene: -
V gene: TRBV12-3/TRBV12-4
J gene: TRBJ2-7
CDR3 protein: CASSLSSGYEQYF
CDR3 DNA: TGTGCCAGCAGTTTGTCGTCAGGGTACGAGCAGTACTTC

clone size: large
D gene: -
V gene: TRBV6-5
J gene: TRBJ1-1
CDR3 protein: CASSYSIGEVDTEAFF
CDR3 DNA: TGTGCCAGCAGTTACTCGATTGGGGAGGTGGACACTGAAGCTTTCTTT

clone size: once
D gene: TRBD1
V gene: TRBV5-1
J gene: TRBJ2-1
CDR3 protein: CASSTGGEQFF
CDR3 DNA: TGCGCCAGCAGCACAGGGGGGGAGCAGTTCTTC

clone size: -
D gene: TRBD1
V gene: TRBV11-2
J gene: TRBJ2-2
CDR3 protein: CASSFGTGSTGELFF
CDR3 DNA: TGTGCCAGCAGCTTTGGGACAGGGTCCACCGGGGAGCTGTTTTTT

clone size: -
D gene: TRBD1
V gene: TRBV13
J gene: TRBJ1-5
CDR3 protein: CASSLGQGVQQPQHF
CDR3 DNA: TGTGCCAGCAGCTTAGGACAGGGGGTTCAGCAGCCCCAGCATTTT

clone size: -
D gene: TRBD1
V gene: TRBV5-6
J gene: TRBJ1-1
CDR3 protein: CASSARQGHTEAFF
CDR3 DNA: TGTGCCAGCAGCGCTCGACAGGGTCACACTGAAGCTTTCTTT

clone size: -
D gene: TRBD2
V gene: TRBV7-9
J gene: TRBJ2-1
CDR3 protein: CASSLTSGRRQNNEQFF
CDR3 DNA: TGTGCCAGCAGCCTGACTAGCGGGAGGCGCCAAAACAATGAGCAGTTCTTC

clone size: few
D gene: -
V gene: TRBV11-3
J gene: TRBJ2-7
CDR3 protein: CASSLLQGTDYEQYF
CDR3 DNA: TGTGCCAGCAGCTTATTACAGGGTACGGACTACGAGCAGTACTTC

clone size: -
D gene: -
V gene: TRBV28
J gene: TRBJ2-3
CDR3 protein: CASSGDNRRTDTQYF
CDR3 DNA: TGTGCCAGCAGTGGGGACAATCGGAGGACAGATACGCAGTATTTT

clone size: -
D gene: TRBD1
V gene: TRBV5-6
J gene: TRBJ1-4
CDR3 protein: CASSLNTGGATNEKLFF
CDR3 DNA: TGTGCCAGCAGCCTGAACACAGGGGGCGCAACTAATGAAAAACTGTTTTTT

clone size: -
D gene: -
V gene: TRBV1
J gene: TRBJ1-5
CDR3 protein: CTSSQVVANQPQHF
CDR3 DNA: TGCACCAGCAGCCAAGTGGTAGCTAATCAGCCCCAGCATTTT

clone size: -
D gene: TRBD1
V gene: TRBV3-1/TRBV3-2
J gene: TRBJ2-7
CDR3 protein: CASGPGQGGYEQYF
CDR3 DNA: TGTGCCAGCGGACCGGGACAGGGGGGCTACGAGCAGTACTTC

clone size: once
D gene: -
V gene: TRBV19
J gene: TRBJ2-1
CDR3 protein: CASSIAGVLNEQFF
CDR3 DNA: TGTGCCAGTAGTATAGCGGGAGTCCTCAATGAGCAGTTCTTC

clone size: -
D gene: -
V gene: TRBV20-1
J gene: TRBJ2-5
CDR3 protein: CSASRRVQETQYF
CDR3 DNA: TGCAGTGCTAGTCGGCGGGTCCAAGAGACCCAGTACTTC

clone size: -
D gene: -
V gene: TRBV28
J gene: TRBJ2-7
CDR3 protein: CASSRGIGYEQYF
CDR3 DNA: TGTGCCAGCAGTCGCGGAATAGGCTACGAGCAGTACTTC

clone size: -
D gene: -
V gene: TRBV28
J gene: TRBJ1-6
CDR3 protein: CASSPDRLSSYNSPLHF
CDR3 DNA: TGTGCCAGCAGCCCTGATCGACTGAGCTCCTATAATTCACCCCTCCACTTT

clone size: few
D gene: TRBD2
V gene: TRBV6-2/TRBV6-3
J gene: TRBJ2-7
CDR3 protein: CASSYSLAESYEQYF
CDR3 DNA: TGTGCCAGCAGTTACTCACTAGCGGAATCCTACGAGCAGTACTTC

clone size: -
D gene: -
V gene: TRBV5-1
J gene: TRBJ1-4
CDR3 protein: CASSSREGTNEKLFF
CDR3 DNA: TGCGCCAGCAGCTCACGGGAGGGAACTAATGAAAAACTGTTTTTT

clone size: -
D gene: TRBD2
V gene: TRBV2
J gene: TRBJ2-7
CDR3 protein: CASWSPTSGRPGSEQYF
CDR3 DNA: TGTGCCAGCTGGTCGCCGACTAGCGGTAGACCGGGGAGCGAGCAGTACTTC

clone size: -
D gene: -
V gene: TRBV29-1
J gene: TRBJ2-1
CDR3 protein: CSVEWEFEQFF
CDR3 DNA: TGCAGCGTTGAATGGGAGTTTGAGCAGTTCTTC

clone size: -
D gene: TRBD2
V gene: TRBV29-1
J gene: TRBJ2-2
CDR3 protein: CSVTRLAGTGELFF
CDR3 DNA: TGCAGCGTGACCAGACTAGCGGGCACCGGGGAGCTGTTTTTT

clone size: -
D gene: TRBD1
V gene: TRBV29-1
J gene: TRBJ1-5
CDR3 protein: CSVAHSTGRGQPQHF
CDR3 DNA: TGCAGCGTTGCCCATTCGACAGGGCGCGGTCAGCCCCAGCATTTT

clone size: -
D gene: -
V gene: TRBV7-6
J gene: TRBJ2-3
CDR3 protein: CASSHAGGTQYF
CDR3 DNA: TGTGCCAGCAGCCACGCCGGGGGTACGCAGTATTTT

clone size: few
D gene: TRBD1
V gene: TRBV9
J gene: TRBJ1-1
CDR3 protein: CASSPHDRATEAFF
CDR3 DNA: TGTGCCAGCAGCCCCCACGACAGGGCGACTGAAGCTTTCTTT

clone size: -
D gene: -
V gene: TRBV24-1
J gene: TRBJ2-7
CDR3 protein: CATLPGEQYF
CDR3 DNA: TGTGCCACCCTACCAGGGGAGCAGTACTTC

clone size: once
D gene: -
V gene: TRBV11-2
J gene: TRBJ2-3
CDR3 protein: CASSLDASGSTDTQYF
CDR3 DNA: TGTGCCAGCAGCTTAGATGCCAGCGGGAGCACAGATACGCAGTATTTT

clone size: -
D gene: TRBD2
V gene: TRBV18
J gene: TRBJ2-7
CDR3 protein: CASSRPSSGSLEQYF
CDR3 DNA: TGTGCCAGCTCACGGCCCTCTAGCGGGAGTCTCGAGCAGTACTTC

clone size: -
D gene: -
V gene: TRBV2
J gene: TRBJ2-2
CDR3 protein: CASARGTGELFF
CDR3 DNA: TGTGCCAGCGCCAGAGGGACCGGGGAGCTGTTTTTT

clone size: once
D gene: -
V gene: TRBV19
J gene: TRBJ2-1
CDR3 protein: CASSTSPYNEQFF
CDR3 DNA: TGTGCCAGTAGTACTAGCCCGTACAATGAGCAGTTCTTC

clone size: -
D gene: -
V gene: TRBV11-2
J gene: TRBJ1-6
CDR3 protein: CASSLGGNSPLHF
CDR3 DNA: TGTGCCAGCAGCTTAGGCGGTAATTCACCCCTCCACTTT

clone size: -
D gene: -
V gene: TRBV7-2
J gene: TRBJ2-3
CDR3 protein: CASSLDRAGGTDTQYF
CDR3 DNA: TGTGCCAGCAGCTTAGACAGGGCGGGTGGCACAGATACGCAGTATTTT

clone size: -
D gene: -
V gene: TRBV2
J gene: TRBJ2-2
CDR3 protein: CASSGVGGSLTGELFF
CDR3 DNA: TGTGCCAGCAGTGGTGTAGGAGGCAGCCTCACCGGGGAGCTGTTTTTT